One sample yielded the 14 T cell receptor beta chains listed below, sequenced in a study of T cell repertoires in cytomegalovirus infection. Each CDR3 protein gets one entry after TCRdb re-called the reads with MiXCR. This table holds around 71,000 distinct CDR3 sequences, approximately 42% found once. These receptors lack a known antigen. Source: CD8+ T cells from cultured PBMCs, taken from culture after CMV antigen stimulation. The receptor source for this set is a human donor in good health (CMV status not recorded). Some clones in this sample may be carry-over from other donors' samples.

The genes are TRBV6-5 and TRBJ2-6; D gene ambiguous. V was trimmed by 0 bases and J by 0 bases, leaving 9 bases between them. CDR1 is MNHEY and CDR2 is SVGAGI in the germline V gene. This CDR3 comprises 17 residues. CDR3 in amino acids: CASSYSIGYSGANVLTF. CDR3 nucleotide sequence: TGTGCCAGCAGTTACTCGATCGGGTACTCTGGGGCCAACGTCCTGACTTTC.

In this sample, this clonotype turned up a few times. V is TRBV27 and J is TRBJ2-3, with TRBD1 as a possible D gene (7 bases). CDR1 and CDR2 from the germline V gene are MNHEY and SMNVEV (reference sequence). There are 15 residues in the CDR3. V lost 4 bases and J lost 2, with 13 bases in between. This CDR3 is CASSSGQDYTDTQYF. The CDR3 DNA sequence: TGTGCCAGCAGTTCCGGACAGGACTACACAGATACGCAGTATTTT.

The sample holds a few counts of this clonotype. The chain links TRBV4-1 to TRBJ2-7; D call uncertain. Germline loops: CDR1 MGHRA, CDR2 YSYEKL. The V end lost 0 bases, the J end lost 2 bases, and 11 bases lay between the germline ends. The CDR3 extends over 15 amino acids. CDR3 nucleotide sequence: TGCGCCAGCAGCCAAGAACCGACACTAACCTACGAGCAGTACTTC. Translated: CASSQEPTLTYEQYF.

This clonotype occurred a few times. The genes are TRBV6-6 and TRBJ2-6; a weak D match, TRBD2 (6 bases). The germline gives CDR1 MNHNY, CDR2 SVGAGI (reference sequence). Trimming removed 0 bases from V and 4 bases from J, with 10 bases in between. There are 16 residues in the CDR3. CDR3 in amino acids: CASSYSAGGGANVLTF. CDR3 DNA: TGTGCCAGCAGTTACTCGGCTGGGGGGGGGGCCAACGTCCTGACTTTC.

The chain carries TRBV27 and TRBJ2-3; 7 bases line up with TRBD2. V lost 8 bases, J lost 2 bases, and 10 bases stayed unmatched. The CDR3 is 15 amino acids. The germline V gene encodes CDR1 MNHEY and CDR2 SMNVEV (reference sequence). This CDR3 is CASGAIAGATDTQYF. The CDR3 bases are TGTGCCAGCGGCGCCATAGCGGGTGCCACAGATACGCAGTATTTT.

J is TRBJ2-1 and V is TRBV20-1; no firm D call. V lost 5 bases, J lost 9 bases, and 17 bases lay in between. This CDR3 is 13 amino acids long. Per germline, CDR1 DFQATT and CDR2 SNEGSKA (reference sequence). CDR3 loop: CSASPDLVGEQFF. CDR3 DNA sequence: TGCAGTGCTTCCCCGGACCTGGTTGGTGAGCAGTTCTTC.

This chain connects TRBV3-1 to TRBJ1-5; D might be TRBD1 (6 bases). Germline V gene lookup returns CDR1 LGHDT and CDR2 YNNKEL (reference sequence). CDR3 length equals 15 residues. V was clipped by 3 bases and J by 4 bases, with 13 bases between them. The CDR3 reads CASSHQGWGNQPQHF. In nucleotides, the CDR3 is TGTGCCAGCAGCCACCAGGGGTGGGGAAATCAGCCCCAGCATTTT.

V usage is TRBV6-5 and J usage is TRBJ2-5, with D possibly matching TRBD1 (5 bases). This CDR3 region has 15 residues. Germline values: CDR1 MNHEY, CDR2 SVGAGI. V was pared by 0 bases and J by 1 base, with 9 bases between. The chain's CDR3 is CASSYSARAQETQYF. CDR3 sequence (DNA): TGTGCCAGCAGTTACTCGGCCAGGGCCCAAGAGACCCAGTACTTC.

As DNA, the CDR3 is TGCGCCAGCAGCGCAGCCCATTCAGACACTGAAGCTTTCTTT. Its translation is CASSAAHSDTEAFF. The chain couples TRBV4-1 to TRBJ1-1; D remains ambiguous. The CDR3 loop spans 14 amino acids. The V gene's germline CDR1 is MGHRA and CDR2 YSYEKL. V lost 5 bases to trimming and J lost 3 bases, with 13 bases between them.

This rearrangement joins TRBV6-4 to TRBJ2-2; D may be TRBD2 (6 bases). The germline V and J ends were trimmed by 2 bases and 3 bases, with 7 bases remaining between them. The CDR3 is 14 amino acids. The germline gives CDR1 MRHNA, CDR2 SNTAGT. CDR3 protein: CASSDREDTGELFF. CDR3 nucleotides: TGTGCCAGCAGTGACAGGGAGGACACCGGGGAGCTGTTTTTT.

This clonotype has just a few counts. V and J are TRBV6-2 or TRBV6-3 and TRBJ1-1; unclear D gene. In germline, CDR1 is MNHEY, CDR2 SVGEGT. CDR3 length equals 15 residues. Trimming cost V 0 bases and J 1 base, with 9 bases left between them. CDR3 nucleotides: TGTGCCAGCAGTTACTCGAGTAGTGGGAACACTGAAGCTTTCTTT. This translates into CASSYSSSGNTEAFF.

This clonotype was detected only a few times. The genes are TRBV14 and TRBJ2-3, with 9 bases matching TRBD1. From germline, CDR1 is SGHDN and CDR2 FVKESK. J lost 5 bases, V lost 6 bases, and 6 bases had no gene match. The CDR3 extends over 14 amino acids. CDR3 in amino acids: CASRPTGGGDTQYF. CDR3 bases: TGTGCCAGCAGACCGACAGGGGGAGGAGATACGCAGTATTTT. The entire variable domain, with the rest obtained from reference TRBV14 and TRBJ2-3, is as follows: EAGVTQFPSHSVIEKGQTVTLRCDPISGHDNLYWYRRVMGKEIKFLLHFVKESKQDESGMPNNRFLAERTGGTYSTLKVQPAELEDSGVYFCASRPTGGGDTQYFGPGTRLTVL.

The chain carries TRBV4-1 and TRBJ2-1; TRBD1 agrees at 8 bases. V shed 3 bases and J 9 bases; nucleotides not matched to a gene: 7. This CDR3 comprises 14 residues. Germline lookup yields CDR1 MGHRA and CDR2 YSYEKL. Here the CDR3 reads CASSHRRQGSEQFF. The DNA of the CDR3 is TGCGCCAGCAGCCACAGACGACAGGGGAGTGAGCAGTTCTTC.

The rearrangement links TRBV5-5 to TRBJ1-5, with D uncertain. Trimming removed 2 bases at V and 4 bases at J, with 10 bases between. CDR3 size: 14 residues. CDR1 is SGHKS and CDR2 is YYEKEE in the germline V gene (reference sequence). The CDR3 sequence: CASSFDGRNQPQHF. The CDR3 DNA sequence: TGTGCCAGCAGCTTTGACGGAAGGAATCAGCCCCAGCATTTT.